This paragraph covers one TCR beta chain sequence. This entry comes from a study of blood T cell repertoires in COVID-19. Germline-derived CDR1 and CDR2 are SGHTA and FQGNSA. Trimming cost V 1 base and J 2 bases; bases outside gene matches: 9. This CDR3 has 17 amino acids. Sequencing used immunoSEQ multiplex PCR; TCRdb keeps in-frame clones, though not all of them. The repertoire holds approximately 40,000 clones, with approximately 92% as singletons. This sequence was found in a woman of 80 years or more with acute or convalescent COVID-19. The chain combines TRBV7-2 with TRBJ2-7; 9 bases are shared with TRBD2. Material for sequencing was peripheral blood. CDR3 sequence reads: CASSLVAGALAPYEQYF. The CDR3 DNA sequence: TGTGCCAGCAGCTTAGTAGCGGGGGCACTGGCCCCCTACGAGCAGTACTTC.